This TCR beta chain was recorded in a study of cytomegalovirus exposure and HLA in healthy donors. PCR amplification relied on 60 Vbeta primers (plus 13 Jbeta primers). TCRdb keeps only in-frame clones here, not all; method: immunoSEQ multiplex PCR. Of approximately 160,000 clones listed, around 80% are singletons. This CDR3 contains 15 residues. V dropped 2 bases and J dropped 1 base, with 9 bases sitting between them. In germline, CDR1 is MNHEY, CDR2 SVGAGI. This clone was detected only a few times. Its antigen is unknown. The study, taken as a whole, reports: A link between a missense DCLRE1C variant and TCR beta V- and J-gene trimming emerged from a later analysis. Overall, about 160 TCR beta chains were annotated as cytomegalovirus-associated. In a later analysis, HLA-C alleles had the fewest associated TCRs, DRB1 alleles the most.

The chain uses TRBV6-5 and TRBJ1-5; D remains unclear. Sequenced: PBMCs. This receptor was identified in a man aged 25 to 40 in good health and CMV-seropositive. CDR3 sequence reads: CASSYGRTSNQPQHF. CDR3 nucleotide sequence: TGTGCCAGCAGTTACGGGAGGACGAGCAATCAGCCCCAGCATTTT.